This is a list of T cell receptor beta chains from one sample in a study of T cell responses to AZD1222 COVID-19 vaccine. Profiling relied on immunoSEQ multiplex PCR, and the TCRdb table lists in-frame clones only, not all of them. Here the sample spans tens of thousands of clones, about 83% being singletons. This material consisted of peripheral blood, taken on day 0 of AZD1222 vaccination. The receptors stem from an adult in good health. Both conserved end residues are part of each CDR3. D genes are given only for firm matches. Some rows mark clone size as missing; the rest say once, few, many or name a class of expanded clone.

clone_size: few
d_call: -
j_call: TRBJ2-2
v_call: TRBV28
cdr3_length: 15
cdr3_nt: TGTGCCAGCAGACCCCGAGGGTGGCAAGCCGGGGAGCTGTTTTTT
cdr3_aa: CASRPRGWQAGELFF

clone_size: -
d_call: -
j_call: TRBJ1-5
v_call: TRBV27
cdr3_length: 15
cdr3_nt: TGTGCCAGCAGTTACACGGGAGGGGCAGGGCAGCCCCAGCATTTT
cdr3_aa: CASSYTGGAGQPQHF

clone_size: -
d_call: -
j_call: TRBJ1-5
v_call: TRBV12-3/TRBV12-4
cdr3_length: 13
cdr3_nt: TGTGCCAGCACCACCGGGGGTTGGCAGCCCCAGCATTTT
cdr3_aa: CASTTGGWQPQHF

clone_size: -
d_call: -
j_call: TRBJ1-3
v_call: TRBV2
cdr3_length: 14
cdr3_nt: TGTGCCAGCATGATGGACAGCCGTGGAAACACCATATATTTT
cdr3_aa: CASMMDSRGNTIYF

clone_size: -
d_call: -
j_call: TRBJ1-2
v_call: TRBV19
cdr3_length: 16
cdr3_nt: TGTGCCAGTAGTATTAATGGATTGCTTCCTAACTATGGCTACACCTTC
cdr3_aa: CASSINGLLPNYGYTF

clone_size: -
d_call: -
j_call: TRBJ2-3
v_call: TRBV11-2
cdr3_length: 15
cdr3_nt: TGTGCCAGCAGCTTAATGTCTCAGGCCCTTGGTACGCAGTATTTT
cdr3_aa: CASSLMSQALGTQYF

clone_size: -
d_call: -
j_call: TRBJ2-1
v_call: TRBV5-1
cdr3_length: 16
cdr3_nt: TGCGCCAGCAGCTTTTTGACGGGAGCAAACTACAATGAGCAGTTCTTC
cdr3_aa: CASSFLTGANYNEQFF

clone_size: -
d_call: -
j_call: TRBJ2-1
v_call: TRBV19
cdr3_length: 16
cdr3_nt: TGTGCCAGTAGTAAACCGTCTGACGGTCTCTACAATGAGCAGTTCTTC
cdr3_aa: CASSKPSDGLYNEQFF

clone_size: -
d_call: -
j_call: TRBJ2-5
v_call: TRBV2
cdr3_length: 15
cdr3_nt: TGTGCCAGCATTCTATTGGGGGGCGTTCAAGAGACCCAGTACTTC
cdr3_aa: CASILLGGVQETQYF

clone_size: -
d_call: -
j_call: TRBJ2-3
v_call: TRBV19
cdr3_length: 12
cdr3_nt: TGTGCCAGTAGCGGGTACACAGATACGCAGTATTTT
cdr3_aa: CASSGYTDTQYF

clone_size: -
d_call: -
j_call: TRBJ1-1
v_call: TRBV2
cdr3_length: 14
cdr3_nt: TGTGCCAGCAGTGTTGGAAGGGGGAACACTGAAGCTTTCTTT
cdr3_aa: CASSVGRGNTEAFF

clone_size: -
d_call: TRBD1
j_call: TRBJ1-4
v_call: TRBV6-5
cdr3_length: 14
cdr3_nt: TGTGCCAGCAGTCCCGGAACAGGGGAGGAAAAACTGTTTTTT
cdr3_aa: CASSPGTGEEKLFF

clone_size: once
d_call: -
j_call: TRBJ1-2
v_call: TRBV30
cdr3_length: 11
cdr3_nt: TGTGCCTGGTCACGAAATTGGGGCTACACCTTC
cdr3_aa: CAWSRNWGYTF

clone_size: -
d_call: -
j_call: TRBJ2-1
v_call: TRBV9
cdr3_length: 14
cdr3_nt: TGTGCCAGCAGCGGAGGGCCGGGTTACAATGAGCAGTTCTTC
cdr3_aa: CASSGGPGYNEQFF

clone_size: once
d_call: TRBD2
j_call: TRBJ2-1
v_call: TRBV18
cdr3_length: 16
cdr3_nt: TGTGCCAGCTCACCACGGGAAGCGGGGGGCTACAATGAGCAGTTCTTC
cdr3_aa: CASSPREAGGYNEQFF

clone_size: -
d_call: TRBD2
j_call: TRBJ2-4
v_call: TRBV27
cdr3_length: 15
cdr3_nt: TGTGCCAGCAGTTTGGCTAGCGGGGGATGGTACATTCAGTACTTC
cdr3_aa: CASSLASGGWYIQYF

clone_size: once
d_call: TRBD1
j_call: TRBJ1-2
v_call: TRBV6-5
cdr3_length: 15
cdr3_nt: TGTGCCAGCAGTCCTCAGGACAGGGGACACTATGGCTACACCTTC
cdr3_aa: CASSPQDRGHYGYTF